Each of the 30 T cell receptor beta chains below was sequenced from the same sample in a study of blood T cell repertoires in COVID-19. The protocol was immunoSEQ multiplex PCR, while the TCRdb copy is restricted to in-frame clones and leaves out a portion. The sample holds around 370,000 clones, about 90% seen once. Sequencing input: peripheral blood. The receptors were gathered from a woman aged 70-85 years with COVID-19, enrolled during active disease.

The chain is built from TRBV28 and TRBJ1-2; D not certain. The CDR3 loop spans 15 amino acids. The germline V gene encodes CDR1 MDHEN and CDR2 SYDVKM. V was pared by 2 bases and J by 0 bases, with 10 bases between. The CDR3 sequence is CASSLAGITNYGYTF. The CDR3 DNA reads TGTGCCAGCAGTTTAGCGGGGATTACTAACTATGGCTACACCTTC.

This clone was found once. The chain uses TRBV28 and TRBJ2-3; TRBD2 aligns across 13 bases. CDR3 length equals 16 residues. CDR1 is MDHEN and CDR2 is SYDVKM in the germline V gene. The V and J ends lost 7 bases and 2 bases, in that order; junction bases with no gene match: 6. The CDR3 DNA follows: TGTGCCAGCACGACACTAGCGGGGGGGCCCACAGATACGCAGTATTTT. Protein product: CASTTLAGGPTDTQYF.

This clone has a handful of counts. The rearrangement joins TRBV7-2 to TRBJ2-1; 12 bases are shared with TRBD2. The V and J ends lost 5 bases and 7 bases, in that order; junction bases with no gene match: 9. The length of the CDR3 is 16 residues. Germline CDR1 and CDR2: SGHTA and FQGNSA. CDR3 residues: CASSVSSGGAWNEQFF. The CDR3 DNA reads TGTGCCAGCAGCGTGTCTAGCGGGGGGGCGTGGAATGAGCAGTTCTTC.

The CDR3 protein is CASSNTGSYEQYF. For the CDR3, the DNA is TGTGCCAGCAGCAACACGGGCTCCTACGAGCAGTACTTC. The chain uses TRBV11-3 and TRBJ2-7; D uncertain. This CDR3 region has 13 residues. Between the trimmed V and J ends, which lost 5 bases and 0 bases, there was a span of 8 bases. Germline V gene sequence: CDR1 SGHNT, CDR2 YENEEA. The full variable domain, its missing parts supplied by reference TRBV11-3 and TRBJ2-7, is EAGVVQSPRYKIIEKKQPVAFWCNPISGHNTLYWYLQNLGQGPELLIRYENEEAVDDSQLPKDRFSAERLKGVDSTLKIQPAELGDSAVYLCASSNTGSYEQYFGPGTRLTVT.

V usage is TRBV18 and J usage is TRBJ2-2; a weak D match, TRBD1 (5 bases). Trimming cost V 6 bases and J 4 bases, with 15 bases left between them. This CDR3 has 15 residues. The germline gives CDR1 KGHSH, CDR2 LQKENI. The CDR3 DNA follows: TGTGCCAGCTCCACGGGCCAGGGAAGCACCGGGGAGCTGTTTTTT. Translated, it gives CASSTGQGSTGELFF.

CDR3 in amino acids: CATSDFSRIQGAGSDTQYF. CDR3 nucleotides: TGTGCCACCAGTGATTTTAGTCGAATACAGGGGGCTGGGTCAGATACGCAGTATTTT. This chain connects TRBV24-1 to TRBJ2-3; 9 bases agree with TRBD1. V was pared by 1 base and J by 4 bases, with 14 bases of the junction left unmatched. Germline V gene lookup returns CDR1 KGHDR and CDR2 SFDVKD. CDR3 length equals 19 residues.

This chain joins TRBV11-2 and TRBJ1-4, with TRBD1 matching over 8 bases. The germline CDR1 and CDR2 sequences are SGHAT and FQNNGV. The ends lost 1 base at V and 10 bases at J; junction bases unmatched: 17. This CDR3 is 18 amino acids long. The CDR3, as DNA: TGTGCCAGCAGCTTAGGTGGTTTGTTGACAGGGGACGCTGGAAAACTGTTTTTT. It encodes CASSLGGLLTGDAGKLFF.

The CDR3 protein is CASSQDLTGGYNEQFF. In DNA form, the CDR3 reads TGTGCCAGCAGCCAAGATCTGACGGGGGGATACAATGAGCAGTTCTTC. The chain employs TRBV14 and TRBJ2-1; 7 bases agree with TRBD2. CDR1 and CDR2 (germline): SGHDN, FVKESK. The V segment lost 0 bases and the J segment 4 bases; nucleotides outside the gene matches: 6. The length of the CDR3 is 16 residues.

The chain has TRBV10-2 and TRBJ1-2; D not certain. The CDR3 spans 14 residues. Trimming left V 3 bases short and J 5 bases short, with 13 bases between. Looked up from germline, CDR1 is WSHSY and CDR2 is SAAADI. CDR3 sequence reads: CASSDGWSGYGYTF. CDR3 nucleotides: TGCGCCAGCAGTGATGGGTGGTCGGGGTATGGCTACACCTTC.

V is TRBV5-1 and J is TRBJ2-3, with 7 bases lining up with TRBD2. Germline V gene sequence: CDR1 SGHRS, CDR2 YFSETQ. V lost 5 bases, J lost 0 bases, and 6 bases stayed unmatched. The CDR3 is 15 amino acids. In nucleotides, the CDR3 is TGCGCCAGCAGAAGGGCGGGGGATAGCACAGATACGCAGTATTTT. Its protein is CASRRAGDSTDTQYF.

This sequence joins TRBV30 and TRBJ1-2, with D uncertain. The CDR3 sequence is 13 residues long. Trimming pared 0 bases from V and 8 bases from J, leaving 13 bases between. Germline V CDR1 and CDR2: GTSNPN, SVGIG (reference sequence). CDR3 DNA: TGTGCCTGGAGTGTCCAGGCGTATGCCGGCTACACCTTC. This gives the protein CAWSVQAYAGYTF.

CDR3 amino acids: CASSLMWASGEETQYF. CDR3 sequence (DNA): TGTGCCAGCAGCTTGATGTGGGCTAGCGGGGAGGAGACCCAGTACTTC. The chain recombines TRBV7-8 with TRBJ2-5; the match to TRBD2 covers 9 bases. CDR3 length equals 16 residues. The junction had 10 bases not matched to a gene; V was cut back by 3 bases and J by 5 bases. CDR1 is SGHVS and CDR2 is FQNEAQ in the germline V gene.

The chain joins TRBV7-2 to TRBJ2-7, with 7 nucleotides matching TRBD1. Germline values: CDR1 SGHTA, CDR2 FQGNSA. The J segment lost 1 base and the V segment lost 1 base, leaving 7 bases of the junction unmatched. The CDR3 runs 16 residues. CDR3 protein: CASSLGPTGWSYEQYF. For the CDR3, the DNA is TGTGCCAGCAGCTTAGGCCCGACAGGGTGGTCCTACGAGCAGTACTTC.

The chain combines TRBV18 with TRBJ1-2; D is unresolved. Trimming pared 1 base from V and 1 base from J, leaving 10 bases between. CDR3 length equals 15 residues. From germline, CDR1 is KGHSH and CDR2 LQKENI. CDR3 in amino acids: CASSPRADLNYGYTF. The CDR3 nucleotides are TGTGCCAGCTCACCACGGGCAGATCTTAACTATGGCTACACCTTC.

V is TRBV4-2 and J is TRBJ1-2; D is perhaps TRBD1 (6 bases). Trimming removed 0 bases from V and 4 bases from J, with 15 bases in between. The germline V gene has CDR1 LGHNA and CDR2 YNFKEQ. The CDR3 is 16 amino acids. The CDR3 coding sequence is TGTGCCAGCAGCCAAGATATGAGGGGGAGTAGCTATGGCTACACCTTC. It translates to CASSQDMRGSSYGYTF.

The chain employs TRBV2 and TRBJ1-2; TRBD1 agrees at 9 bases. The CDR3 covers 12 residues. The V gene end was trimmed by 4 bases and the J gene end by 8 bases; junction bases not matched to a gene: 2. Per germline, CDR1 SNHLY and CDR2 FYNNEI. The CDR3 region has the DNA TGTGCCAGCAGTGTGACAGGGGGAGGCTACACCTTC. Its protein product is CASSVTGGGYTF.

This clone appeared once. This rearrangement joins TRBV5-6 to TRBJ1-3, with a weak D call TRBD1 (6 bases). CDR3 size: 15 residues. V was pared by 6 bases and J by 0 bases, with 13 bases between. The V gene's germline CDR1 is SGHDT and CDR2 YYEEEE. The CDR3 DNA is TGTGCCAGCAATCTAAGGGGGACCTCTGGAAACACCATATATTTT. Translation: CASNLRGTSGNTIYF. The full variable domain, completed using reference TRBV5-6 and TRBJ1-3, is DAGVTQSPTHLIKTRGQQVTLRCSPKSGHDTVSWYQQALGQGPQFIFQYYEEEERQRGNFPDRFSGHQFPNYSSELNVNALLLGDSALYLCASNLRGTSGNTIYFGEGSWLTVV.

The J gene is TRBJ1-2, the V gene TRBV4-3, with TRBD1 identical over 7 bases. Germline CDR1 reads LGHNA; CDR2 reads YSLEER. This CDR3 is 15 amino acids long. J lost 5 bases, V lost 1 base, and 7 bases had no gene match. CDR3 protein: CASSQATGVVYGYTF. In DNA, the CDR3 is TGCGCCAGCAGCCAAGCCACAGGGGTTGTGTATGGCTACACCTTC.

This clone was counted between two and nine times. This chain links TRBV5-4 with TRBJ2-5; possibly TRBD2 for D (6 bases). Germline CDR1 and CDR2: SGHNT and YYREEE (reference sequence). The ends were cut back, 0 bases at V and 4 bases at J, with 13 bases in the middle. The CDR3 runs 15 residues. This CDR3 reads CASSLGLETGETQYF. Here the CDR3 DNA reads TGTGCCAGCAGCTTGGGACTAGAAACGGGAGAGACCCAGTACTTC. The full variable domain, with the rest looked up from reference TRBV5-4 and TRBJ2-5, is ETGVTQSPTHLIKTRGQQVTLRCSSQSGHNTVSWYQQALGQGPQFIFQYYREEENGRGNFPPRFSGLQFPNYSSELNVNALELDDSALYLCASSLGLETGETQYFGPGTRLLVL.

V gene TRBV11-2 combines with J gene TRBJ1-3; D perhaps matches TRBD1 (6 bases). Germline-derived CDR1 and CDR2 are SGHAT and FQNNGV. Trimming shortened V by 0 bases and J by 4 bases, and 16 bases separated the two germline ends. This CDR3 contains 17 residues. CDR3 region: CASSLDLGGAPGNTIYF. The CDR3 DNA is TGTGCCAGCAGCTTAGATCTGGGGGGGGCGCCGGGAAACACCATATATTTT.

The chain carries TRBV27 and TRBJ2-5; TRBD2 aligns across 9 bases. Germline CDR1 and CDR2: MNHEY and SMNVEV (reference sequence). The CDR3 loop spans 17 amino acids. V dropped 8 bases and J dropped 3; count of bases not matched to a gene: 16. In DNA, the CDR3 is TGTGCCAGCGCGAGACGCGGGCTAGCGGGGTCTAAAGAGACCCAGTACTTC. Its translation is CASARRGLAGSKETQYF.

J is TRBJ1-2 and V is TRBV24-1; perhaps TRBD1 as D (6 bases). The CDR3 is made up of 14 amino acids. V was trimmed by 3 bases and J by 2 bases, leaving 9 bases between them. Looked up from germline, CDR1 is KGHDR and CDR2 is SFDVKD. DNA for the CDR3: TGTGCCACCAGTGATCCTGACAGGAACTATGGCTACACCTTC. Translated: CATSDPDRNYGYTF.

This chain links TRBV19 with TRBJ1-2; 9 nucleotides match TRBD1. With 5 bases clipped from V and 0 bases from J, the junction kept 10 bases outside the gene matches. Germline V gives CDR1 LNHDA, CDR2 SQIVND (reference sequence). The length of the CDR3 is 17 residues. CDR3 in amino acids: CASSRSQGAATNYGYTF. The CDR3 coding sequence is TGTGCCAGTAGTCGCTCACAGGGGGCGGCGACTAACTATGGCTACACCTTC. The full variable domain, in which reference TRBV19 and TRBJ1-2 provide the parts outside the CDR3, is DGGITQSPKYLFRKEGQNVTLSCEQNLNHDAMYWYRQDPGQGLRLIYYSQIVNDFQKGDIAEGYSVSREKKESFPLTVTSAQKNPTAFYLCASSRSQGAATNYGYTFGSGTRLTVV.

The V gene is TRBV30, the J gene TRBJ1-4; tentative D call: TRBD1 (5 bases). This CDR3 contains 13 residues. Trimming shortened V by 5 bases and J by 3 bases, and 10 bases separated the two germline ends. Germline V CDR1 and CDR2: GTSNPN, SVGIG (reference sequence). CDR3 in DNA: TGTGCCTGGGGCAGACAGTCTAATGAAAAACTGTTTTTT. Encoded protein: CAWGRQSNEKLFF. Drawing the rest from reference TRBV30 and TRBJ1-4, the complete variable domain is SQTIHQWPATLVQPVGSPLSLECTVEGTSNPNLYWYRQAAGRGLQLLFYSVGIGQISSEVPQNLSASRPQDRQFILSSKKLLLSDSGFYLCAWGRQSNEKLFFGSGTQLSVL.

The chain couples TRBV19 to TRBJ2-2; tentative D call: TRBD1 (6 bases). CDR1 LNHDA and CDR2 SQIVND come from the germline V gene (reference sequence). V lost 1 base and J lost 13, with 13 bases in between. CDR3 length: 13 amino acids. The CDR3 protein is CASSIAAQGSLFF. CDR3 nucleotides: TGTGCCAGTAGTATAGCCGCACAGGGATCGCTGTTTTTT.

The chain joins TRBV18 to TRBJ2-1, with 9 bases lining up with TRBD1. The V gene end was trimmed by 2 bases and the J gene end by 9 bases; junction bases not matched to a gene: 8. This CDR3 spans 15 amino acids. Germline assignment: CDR1 KGHSH and CDR2 LQKENI. Written as DNA, the CDR3 is TGTGCCAGCTCACCAGGGGGACAGGGAGAAGGTGAGCAGTTCTTC. This sequence encodes CASSPGGQGEGEQFF.

The rearrangement joins TRBV15 to TRBJ1-1; unclear D gene. The germline V gene has CDR1 LNHNV and CDR2 YYDKDF (reference sequence). This CDR3 has 15 residues. Trimming removed 0 bases from V and 3 bases from J, with 11 bases in between. In DNA, the CDR3 is TGTGCCACCAGCAGAGATCGAGCCGGGGACACTGAAGCTTTCTTT. Translating it yields CATSRDRAGDTEAFF.

The CDR3 sequence: CASSLNRGHGYTF. CDR3 DNA: TGTGCCAGCAGTTTAAATAGGGGGCATGGCTACACCTTC. The J gene is TRBJ1-2, the V gene TRBV27, with 7 positions matching TRBD1. The CDR3 consists of 13 residues. With V trimmed by 2 bases and J by 6 bases, 3 bases remained unmatched. Germline-derived CDR1 and CDR2 are MNHEY and SMNVEV (reference sequence).

The chain employs TRBV30 and TRBJ1-2; TRBD1 agrees at 9 bases. Germline V lookup: CDR1 GTSNPN, CDR2 SVGIG (reference sequence). The trim removed 5 bases at V and 6 bases at J, leaving 4 bases unmatched. The CDR3 is 12 residues long. The CDR3 spells CAWETGGNGYTF. CDR3 DNA sequence: TGTGCCTGGGAGACAGGGGGGAATGGCTACACCTTC.

The chain recombines TRBV7-8 with TRBJ1-1, with 7 bases fitting TRBD1. V shed 2 bases and J 5 bases; nucleotides not matched to a gene: 5. The CDR3 extends over 14 amino acids. Germline V gene sequence: CDR1 SGHVS, CDR2 FQNEAQ. The CDR3 nucleotides are TGTGCCAGCAGCTTACAGGGGGGATTGACTGAAGCTTTCTTT. Its translation is CASSLQGGLTEAFF.